What follows describes a single T cell receptor (beta chain). Its specificity is unknown. The sample belongs to a study of Tregs in tolerant kidney transplant recipients. Study outcomes and limitations: Some patients' samples used different primers over time, so nucleotide sequences weren't comparable. Antigen-driven expansion was suggested because donor-specific Tregs expanded more than all Tregs in tolerant patients. Activated donor B cell expansion appeared to reveal the most relevant donor-specific TCRbeta repertoire.

Unstimulated regulatory T cells (CD4+CD25+CD127-), CD4+CD25- non-regulatory cells, CD4 and CD8 cells were FACS-sorted from thawed PBMCs. TCRdb keeps only in-frame clones here, not all; method: immunoSEQ multiplex PCR. The data hold roughly 66,000 clones, with approximately 92% observed a single time. The V and J ends lost 4 bases and 5 bases, in that order; junction bases with no gene match: 5. The CDR3 runs 16 residues. The germline V gene has CDR1 SGHDT and CDR2 YYEEEE. Sample: CD8+ T cells from blood, taken before the transplant. The receptor was derived from a human donor who received a combined kidney and bone marrow transplant. The genes are TRBV5-6 and TRBJ2-3; TRBD2 matches at 15 bases. The CDR3 protein is CASSLGLAGGEDTQYF. The CDR3 DNA reads as TGTGCCAGCAGCCTGGGACTAGCGGGAGGTGAAGATACGCAGTATTTT.